One sample yielded the 26 T cell receptor beta chains listed below, sequenced in a study of a mutant IDH1 vaccine in newly diagnosed glioma. Sequenced by immunoSEQ multiplex PCR; TCRdb stores in-frame clones only, minus some. The sample includes 25,000 to 30,000 clones, approximately 79% of them seen just once. These receptors are not linked to any known antigen. Documented time point: week 5, during vaccination. Vaccinated patients received 300 ug of mutant IDH1 20-mer peptide per dose, with topical imiquimod. Sequencing was performed on PBMCs, taken from a glioma patient whose treatment included an IDH1 peptide vaccine. These receptors were taken from a man aged 40-50 years with glioma. Some clones in this sample may be carry-over from other donors' samples.

CDR3 in DNA: TGTGCCAGCAGCTTAACGGGGGCCAATCAGCCCCAGCATTTT. Translating it yields CASSLTGANQPQHF. The rearrangement uses TRBV7-9 and TRBJ1-5; D is possibly TRBD1 (6 bases). There are 14 residues in the CDR3. Germline V CDR1 and CDR2: SEHNR, FQNEAQ (reference sequence). Trimming removed 2 bases from V and 3 bases from J, with 8 bases in between.

The chain recombines TRBV7-9 with TRBJ1-2, with D unclear. Germline V gene sequence: CDR1 SEHNR, CDR2 FQNEAQ (reference sequence). The CDR3 covers 14 residues. Trimming took off 5 bases at V and 3 bases at J, with 13 bases between the two ends. The CDR3: CASSMPGFHYGYTF. The CDR3 nucleotides read TGTGCCAGCAGCATGCCCGGGTTTCACTATGGCTACACCTTC.

This chain connects TRBV7-9 to TRBJ1-1; D perhaps matches TRBD1 (5 bases). V lost 1 base, J lost 11 bases, and 17 bases lay in between. The CDR3 extends over 14 amino acids. Germline V lookup: CDR1 SEHNR, CDR2 FQNEAQ (reference sequence). CDR3: CASSLVGDLTRAFF. For the CDR3, the DNA is TGTGCCAGCAGCTTAGTGGGGGACCTGACGCGGGCTTTCTTT.

The V call is TRBV5-4, the J call TRBJ1-2; 8 bases line up with TRBD1. Germline-derived CDR1 and CDR2 are SGHNT and YYREEE (reference sequence). J was trimmed by 6 bases and V by 5 bases; bases with no gene match: 6. There are 13 residues in the CDR3. In DNA form, the CDR3 reads TGTGCCAGCAGTCGGGACAGGAGAAATGGCTACACCTTC. It translates to CASSRDRRNGYTF.

The chain employs TRBV25-1 and TRBJ2-5, with TRBD2 identical over 7 bases. CDR1 and CDR2 (germline): MGHDK, SYGVNS. The CDR3 has 14 amino acids. J was trimmed by 2 bases and V by 6 bases; bases with no gene match: 6. The CDR3 nucleotides read TGTGCCAGCAGGACTAGCTCAGGGCAAGAGACCCAGTACTTC. Its protein product is CASRTSSGQETQYF.

V usage is TRBV7-2 and J usage is TRBJ2-3; maybe TRBD2 (6 bases). This CDR3 spans 15 amino acids. CDR1 and CDR2 from the germline V gene are SGHTA and FQGNSA. V was cut by 1 base and J by 4 bases, with 12 bases left in between. The CDR3 loop reads CASSLDPGRSDTQYF. DNA for the CDR3: TGTGCCAGCAGCTTAGATCCGGGGAGGTCAGATACGCAGTATTTT.

The chain uses TRBV7-2 and TRBJ2-5, with 13 bases identical to TRBD2. The CDR3 is 17 amino acids. From germline, CDR1 is SGHTA and CDR2 FQGNSA. V shed 4 bases, J shed 1 base, and the junction held 6 bases outside the gene matches. CDR3 sequence: CASSYRLAGGFQETQYF. As DNA, the CDR3 is TGTGCCAGCAGCTATAGACTAGCGGGGGGATTCCAAGAGACCCAGTACTTC.

This chain links TRBV10-3 with TRBJ2-2; 10 bases line up with TRBD1. Germline CDR1 and CDR2: ENHRY and SYGVKD. This CDR3 contains 15 residues. V gave up 5 bases and J gave up 4 bases; unmatched junction bases: 4. The CDR3 loop is CAISSTGGATGELFF. As DNA, the CDR3 is TGTGCCATCAGTTCGACAGGGGGCGCCACCGGGGAGCTGTTTTTT.

This sequence joins TRBV2 and TRBJ1-5; D gene ambiguous. The CDR3 sequence is 16 residues long. Trimming took 2 bases from V and 0 from J, leaving 11 bases between them. Germline values: CDR1 SNHLY, CDR2 FYNNEI. CDR3 protein: CASSESWGYSNQPQHF. The CDR3 nucleotides read TGTGCCAGCAGTGAATCTTGGGGATATAGCAATCAGCCCCAGCATTTT.

The chain combines TRBV7-9 with TRBJ2-2; no reliable D call. Germline CDR1 and CDR2: SEHNR and FQNEAQ (reference sequence). The length of the CDR3 is 12 residues. V was shortened by 10 bases and J by 6 bases, with 12 bases between the two germline ends. The CDR3 coding sequence is TGTGCCACATTAATCGGCCCCGGGGAGCTGTTTTTT. Its translation is CATLIGPGELFF.

V and J are TRBV5-6 and TRBJ2-1, with no clear D. Trimming took off 1 base at V and 4 bases at J, with 12 bases between the two ends. The CDR3 extends over 15 amino acids. Germline CDR1 reads SGHDT; CDR2 reads YYEEEE. The CDR3 protein is CASSLRTNLYNEQFF. The CDR3 DNA reads as TGTGCCAGCAGCTTGCGGACCAATTTATACAATGAGCAGTTCTTC.

The chain recombines TRBV7-9 with TRBJ2-3, with D uncertain. The ends were cut back, 11 bases at V and 0 bases at J, with 15 bases in the middle. The length of the CDR3 is 14 residues. Germline CDR1 reads SEHNR; CDR2 reads FQNEAQ (reference sequence). Here the CDR3 DNA reads TGTGCCGGTCAAGGTAGTACTAGCACAGATACGCAGTATTTT. It is translated as CAGQGSTSTDTQYF.

The chain recombines TRBV10-1 with TRBJ2-7; 8 bases line up with TRBD1. CDR1 is WNHNN and CDR2 is SYGVQD in the germline V gene (reference sequence). With 10 bases clipped from V and 5 bases from J, the junction kept 13 bases outside the gene matches. The CDR3 covers 14 residues. DNA for the CDR3: TGCGCCACCAGCACCCTGGACAGGGTGCACGAGCAGTACTTC. As protein: CATSTLDRVHEQYF.

The V and J genes are TRBV5-1 and TRBJ1-1; 9 positions match TRBD1. The CDR3 runs 14 residues. Germline V CDR1 and CDR2: SGHRS, YFSETQ. The J segment lost 7 bases and the V segment lost 4 bases, leaving 8 bases of the junction unmatched. The chain's CDR3 is CASSRGGTGYEAFF. The CDR3 coding sequence is TGCGCCAGCAGCCGGGGAGGGACAGGGTATGAAGCTTTCTTT.

The V and J genes are TRBV5-5 and TRBJ1-1; D is unclear. The CDR3 length is 14 residues. Between the trimmed V and J ends, which lost 2 bases and 0 bases, there was a span of 8 bases. In germline, CDR1 is SGHKS, CDR2 YYEKEE (reference sequence). The CDR3 sequence is CASSFMEMNTEAFF. In DNA, the CDR3 is TGTGCCAGCAGCTTCATGGAAATGAACACTGAAGCTTTCTTT.

The chain has TRBV29-1 and TRBJ1-1; tentative D call: TRBD1 (6 bases). The germline V gene encodes CDR1 SQVTM and CDR2 ANQGSEA. The germline V and J ends were trimmed by 6 bases and 0 bases, with 14 bases remaining between them. The CDR3 has 14 residues. This CDR3 reads CSVPPGVLNTEAFF. The CDR3 region has the DNA TGCAGCGTGCCACCAGGGGTGTTGAACACTGAAGCTTTCTTT.

V and J are TRBV4-2 and TRBJ2-5, with 10 bases lining up with TRBD2. The CDR3 spans 17 residues. V dropped 1 base and J dropped 2; count of bases not matched to a gene: 7. The germline CDR1 and CDR2 sequences are LGHNA and YNFKEQ. CDR3 sequence (DNA): TGTGCCAGCAGCCAAGGAGCGGGGGGGCGCGGTCAAGAGACCCAGTACTTC. It encodes CASSQGAGGRGQETQYF.

The V and J genes are TRBV4-2 and TRBJ2-3; the match to TRBD1 covers 9 bases. Germline lookup yields CDR1 LGHNA and CDR2 YNFKEQ. After removal of 4 bases from V and 2 bases from J, the junction contained 4 bases not matched to a gene. The CDR3 has 15 residues. CDR3 bases: TGTGCCAGCAGCCGGGGACAGGGTGCCACAGATACGCAGTATTTT. Residues: CASSRGQGATDTQYF.

The gene calls are TRBV5-1 and TRBJ2-7; the D call may be TRBD1 or TRBD2 (6 bases each). The V gene lost 0 bases and the J gene lost 3 bases, with 10 bases spanning the gap. The V gene's germline CDR1 is SGHRS and CDR2 YFSETQ. CDR3 length: 14 amino acids. The CDR3 reads CASSLEGGFYEQYF. The CDR3 region has the DNA TGCGCCAGCAGCTTGGAGGGGGGTTTCTACGAGCAGTACTTC.

The chain is built from TRBV7-3 and TRBJ1-6; 10 bases map to TRBD1. Germline loops: CDR1 SGHTA, CDR2 FQGTGA. This CDR3 is built from 15 residues. Trimming at V came to 5 bases and at J to 7 bases, leaving 5 bases not matched to a gene. CDR3 protein: CASSRDRGWNSPLHF. CDR3 sequence (DNA): TGTGCCAGCAGCCGGGACAGGGGATGGAATTCACCCCTCCACTTT.

J is TRBJ1-3 and V is TRBV11-1; D is undetermined. The germline CDR1 and CDR2 sequences are SGHAT and FQDESV (reference sequence). The CDR3 is 17 residues long. Trimming cost V 4 bases and J 1 base, with 17 bases left between them. CDR3 sequence (DNA): TGTGCCAGCAGCTCCCAATTCGACCACCTTTCTGGAAACACCATATATTTT. It yields the protein CASSSQFDHLSGNTIYF.

The J gene is TRBJ1-3, the V gene TRBV4-2; no definite D call. This CDR3 is 15 amino acids long. Trimming left V 1 base short and J 0 bases short, with 7 bases between. The germline V gene has CDR1 LGHNA and CDR2 YNFKEQ. In DNA form, the CDR3 reads TGTGCCAGCAGCCAAGTATTAAGCTCTGGAAACACCATATATTTT. It translates to CASSQVLSSGNTIYF.

V usage is TRBV7-2 and J usage is TRBJ2-4, with D possibly TRBD2 on 7 matching bases. With 1 base removed from V and 4 bases from J, the gap between germline ends came to 11 bases. The CDR3 has 15 residues. The germline CDR1 and CDR2 sequences are SGHTA and FQGNSA. The CDR3 bases are TGTGCCAGCAGCTTAGGGGGGGGCGGGAAAAACATTCAGTACTTC. Protein: CASSLGGGGKNIQYF.

The chain links TRBV19 to TRBJ2-6; D remains ambiguous. Germline assignment: CDR1 LNHDA and CDR2 SQIVND (reference sequence). The ends were cut back, 7 bases at V and 4 bases at J, with 5 bases in the middle. The CDR3 is 12 residues long. In DNA, the CDR3 is TGTGCCAGTAATGCCGGGGCCAACGTCCTGACTTTC. It yields the protein CASNAGANVLTF.

CDR3 sequence reads: CASSILLGNNQPQHF. In nucleotides, the CDR3 is TGTGCCAGTAGTATTCTATTGGGGAACAATCAGCCCCAGCATTTT. V usage is TRBV19 and J usage is TRBJ1-5; D gene uncertain. The CDR3 is 15 amino acids. CDR1 and CDR2 from the germline V gene are LNHDA and SQIVND (reference sequence). V was shortened by 3 bases and J by 3 bases, with 12 bases between the two germline ends.

The chain is built from TRBV5-6 and TRBJ2-5; D is uncertain. CDR1 and CDR2 from the germline V gene are SGHDT and YYEEEE. The CDR3 runs to 13 residues. With 1 base removed from V and 2 bases from J, the gap between germline ends came to 6 bases. The CDR3 protein is CASSLTSQETQYF. The CDR3 region has the DNA TGTGCCAGCAGCTTGACAAGTCAAGAGACCCAGTACTTC.